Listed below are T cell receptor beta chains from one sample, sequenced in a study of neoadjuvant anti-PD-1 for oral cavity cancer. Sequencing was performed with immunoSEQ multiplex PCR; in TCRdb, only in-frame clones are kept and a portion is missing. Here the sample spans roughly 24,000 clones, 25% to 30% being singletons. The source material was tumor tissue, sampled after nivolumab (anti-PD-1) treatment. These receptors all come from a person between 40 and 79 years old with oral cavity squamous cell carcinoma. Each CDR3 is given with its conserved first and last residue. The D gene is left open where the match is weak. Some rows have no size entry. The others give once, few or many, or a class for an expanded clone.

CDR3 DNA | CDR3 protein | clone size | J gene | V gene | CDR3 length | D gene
TGTGCCACCAGCAGAGAGGGGACAGGGAGGGCCCGCGGGGAGCTGTTTTTT | CATSREGTGRARGELFF | few | TRBJ2-2 | TRBV15 | 17 | TRBD1
TGCGCCAGCAGCCAAGGGTCCCAGGGCGGCTTTGAAAAACTGTTTTTT | CASSQGSQGGFEKLFF | few | TRBJ1-4 | TRBV4-1 | 16 | .
TGTGCCAGCAGCTTCTCGGCGAACACCGGGGAGCTGTTTTTT | CASSFSANTGELFF | . | TRBJ2-2 | TRBV7-9 | 14 | .
TGTGCCAGCAGCTTAGACAGGGTTTACTACAATGAGCAGTTCTTC | CASSLDRVYYNEQFF | few | TRBJ2-1 | TRBV7-9 | 15 | .
TGTGCCAGTGCTCCGGGACACAGGAGCTCCTACGAGCAGTACTTC | CASAPGHRSSYEQYF | . | TRBJ2-7 | TRBV19 | 15 | .
TGTGCCAGCAGCTCAGGGACAGAGCCAAGGCACTTC | CASSSGTEPRHF | . | TRBJ2-7 | TRBV7-8 | 12 | TRBD1
TGTGCCTGGAGTGCTCTAGCGGGAGTGTCGGATACGCAGTATTTT | CAWSALAGVSDTQYF | few | TRBJ2-3 | TRBV30 | 15 | TRBD2
TGCGCCGGCCAGGACAGGGCTGGATGCAATCAGCCCCAGCATTTT | CAGQDRAGCNQPQHF | few | TRBJ1-5 | TRBV10-1 | 15 | TRBD1
TGTGCCAGCAGCTTAGGCCAGGGAATCTCTGGAAACACCATATATTTT | CASSLGQGISGNTIYF | . | TRBJ1-3 | TRBV13 | 16 | .
TGTGCCAGCAGTTTCTCCAGCTACACCTTC | CASSFSSYTF | . | TRBJ1-2 | TRBV28 | 10 | .
TGTGCCTGGAGTGAGGGTAATTCACCCCTCCACTTT | CAWSEGNSPLHF | few | TRBJ1-6 | TRBV30 | 12 | .
TGCAGCGTTGAATTGGGGAGTGGGTATGGCTACACCTTC | CSVELGSGYGYTF | . | TRBJ1-2 | TRBV29-1 | 13 | .
TGTGCCAGCTCTTGGGACAGGGGGAGTGAAGGCTACACCTTC | CASSWDRGSEGYTF | . | TRBJ1-2 | TRBV6-1 | 14 | TRBD1
TGTGCCAGTAGTCTTCAACAGGGAGATAATTCACCCCTCCACTTT | CASSLQQGDNSPLHF | . | TRBJ1-6 | TRBV19 | 15 | .
TGTGCCAGCAGCTTAGATGTAGGAAATACGCAGTATTTT | CASSLDVGNTQYF | few | TRBJ2-3 | TRBV11-2 | 13 | .